This is a list of T cell receptor beta chains from one sample in a study of blood T cell repertoires in COVID-19. Profiled with immunoSEQ multiplex PCR; TCRdb holds only in-frame clones, not every one. The sample has approximately 120,000 clones; more than 60% are singletons. Sequenced input: peripheral blood. These receptor sequences come from an older woman with acute or convalescent COVID-19. Each CDR3 is given with its conserved first and last residue. The D gene is left open where the match is weak. Clone size is stated in some rows and not others, as once, few, many or a class when expanded.

clone_size: -
cdr3_length: 15
d_call: TRBD2
j_call: TRBJ2-2
v_call: TRBV9
cdr3_aa: CASSRKAGGPGELFF
cdr3_nt: TGTGCCAGCAGCCGAAAAGCGGGAGGGCCTGGGGAGCTGTTTTTT

clone_size: -
cdr3_length: 13
d_call: -
j_call: TRBJ2-1
v_call: TRBV2
cdr3_aa: CASSDGGYNEQFF
cdr3_nt: TGTGCCAGCAGTGACGGGGGCTACAATGAGCAGTTCTTC

clone_size: -
cdr3_length: 15
d_call: -
j_call: TRBJ1-5
v_call: TRBV28
cdr3_aa: CASSPGGGGNQPQHF
cdr3_nt: TGTGCCAGCAGCCCCGGGGGGGGCGGCAATCAGCCCCAGCATTTT

clone_size: -
cdr3_length: 14
d_call: -
j_call: TRBJ1-2
v_call: TRBV6-6
cdr3_aa: CASSSLRDTYGYTF
cdr3_nt: TGTGCCAGCAGTTCACTCCGGGACACCTATGGCTACACCTTC

clone_size: -
cdr3_length: 15
d_call: -
j_call: TRBJ2-2
v_call: TRBV6-6
cdr3_aa: CASSSLAGATGELFF
cdr3_nt: TGTGCCAGCAGTTCACTAGCCGGTGCGACCGGGGAGCTGTTTTTT

clone_size: -
cdr3_length: 14
d_call: -
j_call: TRBJ2-2
v_call: TRBV9
cdr3_aa: CASSGGANTGELFF
cdr3_nt: TGTGCCAGCAGCGGGGGGGCGAACACCGGGGAGCTGTTTTTT

clone_size: -
cdr3_length: 14
d_call: TRBD2
j_call: TRBJ2-1
v_call: TRBV19
cdr3_aa: CASTGLAGGHEQFF
cdr3_nt: TGTGCCAGTACCGGACTAGCGGGGGGTCATGAGCAGTTCTTC

clone_size: once
cdr3_length: 15
d_call: TRBD2
j_call: TRBJ2-1
v_call: TRBV2
cdr3_aa: CASRPQRGGPNEQFF
cdr3_nt: TGTGCCAGCAGGCCCCAGCGGGGGGGCCCCAATGAGCAGTTCTTC

clone_size: -
cdr3_length: 17
d_call: -
j_call: TRBJ2-6
v_call: TRBV27
cdr3_aa: CASKTTFQGTGANVLTF
cdr3_nt: TGTGCCAGCAAAACGACGTTCCAGGGGACTGGGGCCAACGTCCTGACTTTC

clone_size: -
cdr3_length: 14
d_call: TRBD1
j_call: TRBJ2-2
v_call: TRBV18
cdr3_aa: CASSLGTDTGELFF
cdr3_nt: TGTGCCAGCTCACTCGGGACAGACACCGGGGAGCTGTTTTTT

clone_size: -
cdr3_length: 13
d_call: TRBD1
j_call: TRBJ1-5
v_call: TRBV12-3/TRBV12-4
cdr3_aa: CASRGTGEQPQHF
cdr3_nt: TGTGCCAGCAGAGGGACAGGGGAACAGCCCCAGCATTTT

clone_size: -
cdr3_length: 17
d_call: TRBD2
j_call: TRBJ2-2
v_call: TRBV7-9
cdr3_aa: CASSGLAGATNTGELFF
cdr3_nt: TGTGCCAGCAGCGGGCTAGCGGGAGCGACGAACACCGGGGAGCTGTTTTTT

clone_size: -
cdr3_length: 17
d_call: TRBD2
j_call: TRBJ2-1
v_call: TRBV19
cdr3_aa: CASSIRLAGAFNNEQFF
cdr3_nt: TGTGCCAGTAGTATAAGACTAGCGGGAGCCTTTAACAATGAGCAGTTCTTC

clone_size: medium-sized
cdr3_length: 11
d_call: -
j_call: TRBJ2-5
v_call: TRBV25-1
cdr3_aa: CASSDGETQYF
cdr3_nt: TGTGCCAGCAGTGACGGAGAGACCCAGTACTTC

clone_size: -
cdr3_length: 14
d_call: -
j_call: TRBJ2-7
v_call: TRBV18
cdr3_aa: CASSPSEGTYEQYF
cdr3_nt: TGTGCCAGCTCACCTAGTGAGGGAACCTACGAGCAGTACTTC

clone_size: -
cdr3_length: 14
d_call: -
j_call: TRBJ1-2
v_call: TRBV19
cdr3_aa: CASSATGLNYGYTF
cdr3_nt: TGTGCCAGTAGTGCAACAGGGCTTAACTATGGCTACACCTTC

clone_size: -
cdr3_length: 15
d_call: TRBD2
j_call: TRBJ2-7
v_call: TRBV7-8
cdr3_aa: CASSFSREGLDEQYF
cdr3_nt: TGTGCCAGCAGCTTCTCGAGGGAGGGCTTGGACGAGCAGTACTTC

clone_size: -
cdr3_length: 14
d_call: TRBD1
j_call: TRBJ1-4
v_call: TRBV28
cdr3_aa: CASSEGAVNEKLFF
cdr3_nt: TGTGCCAGCAGCGAGGGGGCGGTTAATGAAAAACTGTTTTTT

clone_size: -
cdr3_length: 13
d_call: -
j_call: TRBJ1-3
v_call: TRBV25-1
cdr3_aa: CASMGAAGNTIYF
cdr3_nt: TGTGCCAGCATGGGGGCAGCTGGAAACACCATATATTTT

clone_size: few
cdr3_length: 18
d_call: TRBD2
j_call: TRBJ2-6
v_call: TRBV9
cdr3_aa: CASSVSSGGSSGANVLTF
cdr3_nt: TGTGCCAGCAGCGTATCTAGCGGGGGCTCCTCTGGGGCCAACGTCCTGACTTTC

clone_size: -
cdr3_length: 12
d_call: -
j_call: TRBJ2-1
v_call: TRBV10-1
cdr3_aa: CASRLGLNEQFF
cdr3_nt: TGCGCCAGCAGACTAGGACTCAATGAGCAGTTCTTC

clone_size: -
cdr3_length: 15
d_call: -
j_call: TRBJ1-1
v_call: TRBV2
cdr3_aa: CASTETGLASTEAFF
cdr3_nt: TGTGCCAGCACCGAGACGGGACTGGCTAGCACTGAAGCTTTCTTT

clone_size: -
cdr3_length: 15
d_call: -
j_call: TRBJ1-1
v_call: TRBV30
cdr3_aa: CAWRGTTGLNTEAFF
cdr3_nt: TGTGCCTGGAGAGGTACGACAGGCTTGAACACTGAAGCTTTCTTT

clone_size: few
cdr3_length: 12
d_call: -
j_call: TRBJ1-1
v_call: TRBV6-6
cdr3_aa: CASNRRRTEAFF
cdr3_nt: TGTGCCAGCAATCGTAGGAGGACTGAAGCTTTCTTT

clone_size: -
cdr3_length: 17
d_call: TRBD2
j_call: TRBJ2-1
v_call: TRBV19
cdr3_aa: CASSRQVAGGPLGEQFF
cdr3_nt: TGTGCCAGTAGTCGTCAGGTAGCGGGGGGGCCGCTGGGTGAGCAGTTCTTC

clone_size: -
cdr3_length: 14
d_call: TRBD1
j_call: TRBJ2-5
v_call: TRBV5-1
cdr3_aa: CASRPTGEIETQYF
cdr3_nt: TGCGCCAGCCGTCCCACAGGGGAGATCGAGACCCAGTACTTC

clone_size: -
cdr3_length: 14
d_call: -
j_call: TRBJ1-2
v_call: TRBV6-5
cdr3_aa: CASTKQATNYGYTF
cdr3_nt: TGTGCCAGCACAAAACAGGCCACTAACTATGGCTACACCTTC

clone_size: -
cdr3_length: 14
d_call: -
j_call: TRBJ1-1
v_call: TRBV19
cdr3_aa: CASSNYGSNTEAFF
cdr3_nt: TGTGCCAGTAGTAATTACGGGTCGAACACTGAAGCTTTCTTT

clone_size: -
cdr3_length: 17
d_call: TRBD1
j_call: TRBJ2-5
v_call: TRBV10-1
cdr3_aa: CASSETPGTAYQETQYF
cdr3_nt: TGCGCCAGCAGTGAAACCCCCGGGACAGCGTACCAAGAGACCCAGTACTTC

clone_size: -
cdr3_length: 14
d_call: TRBD2
j_call: TRBJ2-7
v_call: TRBV5-1
cdr3_aa: CASSWGLAGDEQYF
cdr3_nt: TGCGCCAGCAGCTGGGGACTAGCGGGGGACGAGCAGTACTTC

clone_size: -
cdr3_length: 14
d_call: TRBD1
j_call: TRBJ2-7
v_call: TRBV4-1
cdr3_aa: CASSSSRGRNEQYF
cdr3_nt: TGCGCCAGCAGCAGCTCAAGGGGGCGGAACGAGCAGTACTTC

clone_size: -
cdr3_length: 14
d_call: -
j_call: TRBJ2-7
v_call: TRBV2
cdr3_aa: CASRVLGGSYEQYF
cdr3_nt: TGTGCCAGCAGGGTTCTAGGAGGAAGCTACGAGCAGTACTTC

clone_size: -
cdr3_length: 14
d_call: TRBD2
j_call: TRBJ2-1
v_call: TRBV29-1
cdr3_aa: CSVEGQREGPEQFF
cdr3_nt: TGCAGCGTTGAGGGCCAGCGGGAGGGCCCTGAGCAGTTCTTC

clone_size: -
cdr3_length: 16
d_call: TRBD1
j_call: TRBJ2-2
v_call: TRBV6-1
cdr3_aa: CASREPGQRPVGELFF
cdr3_nt: TGTGCCAGCAGGGAACCGGGACAGAGGCCTGTCGGGGAGCTGTTTTTT

clone_size: -
cdr3_length: 15
d_call: -
j_call: TRBJ2-2
v_call: TRBV20-1
cdr3_aa: CSASIGGQDTGELFF
cdr3_nt: TGCAGTGCTAGTATCGGGGGGCAAGACACCGGGGAGCTGTTTTTT

clone_size: -
cdr3_length: 13
d_call: -
j_call: TRBJ1-6
v_call: TRBV19
cdr3_aa: CASSMSLYSPLHF
cdr3_nt: TGTGCCAGTAGTATGAGTCTGTATTCACCCCTCCACTTT

clone_size: -
cdr3_length: 15
d_call: TRBD1
j_call: TRBJ1-1
v_call: TRBV9
cdr3_aa: CASSGDRGGNTEAFF
cdr3_nt: TGTGCCAGCAGCGGAGACAGGGGAGGAAACACTGAAGCTTTCTTT

clone_size: -
cdr3_length: 14
d_call: TRBD1
j_call: TRBJ2-1
v_call: TRBV29-1
cdr3_aa: CSVGSLQGAGEQFF
cdr3_nt: TGCAGCGTTGGGTCATTACAGGGGGCCGGTGAGCAGTTCTTC

clone_size: -
cdr3_length: 16
d_call: -
j_call: TRBJ1-6
v_call: TRBV6-1
cdr3_aa: CASSESIGAYNSPLHF
cdr3_nt: TGTGCCAGCAGTGAATCGATAGGGGCCTATAATTCACCCCTCCACTTT

clone_size: -
cdr3_length: 15
d_call: -
j_call: TRBJ2-1
v_call: TRBV3-1/TRBV3-2
cdr3_aa: CASSQGMGAHNEQFF
cdr3_nt: TGTGCCAGCAGCCAAGGGATGGGGGCTCACAATGAGCAGTTCTTC

clone_size: -
cdr3_length: 17
d_call: TRBD1
j_call: TRBJ1-2
v_call: TRBV5-3
cdr3_aa: CARSYWARQGAPYGYTF
cdr3_nt: TGTGCCAGAAGCTATTGGGCGAGACAGGGTGCTCCCTATGGCTACACCTTC

clone_size: -
cdr3_length: 15
d_call: TRBD1
j_call: TRBJ1-5
v_call: TRBV28
cdr3_aa: CASSFGGQGDQPQHF
cdr3_nt: TGTGCCAGCAGTTTCGGAGGACAGGGAGATCAGCCCCAGCATTTT

clone_size: many
cdr3_length: 16
d_call: TRBD2
j_call: TRBJ2-1
v_call: TRBV20-1
cdr3_aa: CSASPWTSGRVNEQFF
cdr3_nt: TGCAGTGCTAGTCCCTGGACTAGCGGGAGGGTCAATGAGCAGTTCTTC

clone_size: -
cdr3_length: 14
d_call: -
j_call: TRBJ2-3
v_call: TRBV7-2
cdr3_aa: CASSLLNSADTQYF
cdr3_nt: TGTGCCAGCAGCTTACTGAACTCCGCAGATACGCAGTATTTT

clone_size: -
cdr3_length: 17
d_call: -
j_call: TRBJ1-5
v_call: TRBV7-8
cdr3_aa: CASSLNDRGNLGQPQHF
cdr3_nt: TGTGCCAGCAGCTTAAATGACCGAGGGAACCTGGGGCAGCCCCAGCATTTT